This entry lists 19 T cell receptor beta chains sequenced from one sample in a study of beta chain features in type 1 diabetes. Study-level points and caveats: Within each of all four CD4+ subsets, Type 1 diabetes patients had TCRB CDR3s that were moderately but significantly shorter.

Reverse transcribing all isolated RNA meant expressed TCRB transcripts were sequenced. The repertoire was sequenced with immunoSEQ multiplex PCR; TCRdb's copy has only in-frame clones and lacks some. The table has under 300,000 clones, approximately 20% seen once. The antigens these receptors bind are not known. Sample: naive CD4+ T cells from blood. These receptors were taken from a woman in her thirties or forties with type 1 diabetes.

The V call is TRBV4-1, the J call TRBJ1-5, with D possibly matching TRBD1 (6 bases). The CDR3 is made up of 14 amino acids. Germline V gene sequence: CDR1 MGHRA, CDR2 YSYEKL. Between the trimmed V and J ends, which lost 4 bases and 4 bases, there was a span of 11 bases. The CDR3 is CASSPETGNQPQHF. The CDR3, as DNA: TGCGCCAGCAGCCCCGAGACAGGAAATCAGCCCCAGCATTTT.

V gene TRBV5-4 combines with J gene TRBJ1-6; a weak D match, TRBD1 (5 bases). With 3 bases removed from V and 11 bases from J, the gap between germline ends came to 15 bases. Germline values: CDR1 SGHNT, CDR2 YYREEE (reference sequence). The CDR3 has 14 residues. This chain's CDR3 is CASSSNSPGAPLHF. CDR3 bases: TGTGCCAGCAGCTCGAACAGTCCGGGGGCACCCCTCCACTTT.

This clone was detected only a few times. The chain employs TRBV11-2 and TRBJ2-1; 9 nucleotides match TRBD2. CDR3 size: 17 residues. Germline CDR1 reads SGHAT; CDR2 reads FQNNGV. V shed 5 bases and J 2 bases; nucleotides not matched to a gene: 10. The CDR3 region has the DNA TGTGCCAGCAGCCCTACCTTAGCGGGAGCCACCTACAATGAGCAGTTCTTC. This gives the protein CASSPTLAGATYNEQFF.

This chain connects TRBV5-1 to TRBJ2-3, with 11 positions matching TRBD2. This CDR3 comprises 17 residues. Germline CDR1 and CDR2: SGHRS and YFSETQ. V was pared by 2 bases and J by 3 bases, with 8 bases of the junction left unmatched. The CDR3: CASSFSRLAGHTDTQYF. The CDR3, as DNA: TGCGCCAGCAGCTTCTCACGACTAGCGGGGCATACAGATACGCAGTATTTT.

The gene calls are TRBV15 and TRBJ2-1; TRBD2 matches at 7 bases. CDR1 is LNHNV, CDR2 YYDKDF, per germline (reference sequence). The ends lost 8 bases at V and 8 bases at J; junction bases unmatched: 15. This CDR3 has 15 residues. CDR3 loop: CATLLHGGSGDEQFF. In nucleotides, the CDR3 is TGTGCCACCTTACTCCATGGCGGGAGTGGGGATGAGCAGTTCTTC.

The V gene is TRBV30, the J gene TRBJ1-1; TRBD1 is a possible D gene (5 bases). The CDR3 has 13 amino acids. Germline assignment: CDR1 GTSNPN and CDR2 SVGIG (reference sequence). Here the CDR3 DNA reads TGTGCGGGGGTTCGGGAGGGCGGAGGAGAAGCTTTCTTT. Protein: CAGVREGGGEAFF. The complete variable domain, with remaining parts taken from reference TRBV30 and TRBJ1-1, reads SQTIHQWPATLVQPVGSPLSLECTVEGTSNPNLYWYRQAAGRGLQLLFYSVGIGQISSEVPQNLSASRPQDRQFILSSKKLLLSDSGFYLCAGVREGGGEAFFGQGTRLTVV.

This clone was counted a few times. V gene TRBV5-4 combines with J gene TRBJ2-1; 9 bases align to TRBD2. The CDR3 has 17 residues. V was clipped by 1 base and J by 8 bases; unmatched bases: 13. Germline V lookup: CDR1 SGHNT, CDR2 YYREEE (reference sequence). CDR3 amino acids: CASSLKGDSGSIDEQFF. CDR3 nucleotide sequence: TGTGCCAGCAGCTTGAAGGGAGATAGCGGGAGTATCGATGAGCAGTTCTTC.

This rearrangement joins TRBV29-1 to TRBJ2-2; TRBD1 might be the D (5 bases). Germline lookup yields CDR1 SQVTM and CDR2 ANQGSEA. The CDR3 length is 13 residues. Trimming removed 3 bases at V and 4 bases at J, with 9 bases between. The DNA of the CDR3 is TGCAGCGTTGACAGGGTGTCCACCGGGGAGCTGTTTTTT. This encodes CSVDRVSTGELFF.

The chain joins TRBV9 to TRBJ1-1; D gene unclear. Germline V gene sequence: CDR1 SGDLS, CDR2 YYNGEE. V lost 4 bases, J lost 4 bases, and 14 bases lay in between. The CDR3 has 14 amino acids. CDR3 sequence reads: CASSNTFEGTEAFF. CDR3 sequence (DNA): TGTGCCAGCAGCAACACCTTCGAGGGCACTGAAGCTTTCTTT.

The CDR3 sequence is CASSSGTALANEKLFF. CDR3 bases: TGTGCCAGCAGTTCCGGGACAGCGCTTGCTAATGAAAAACTGTTTTTT. The chain uses TRBV28 and TRBJ1-4; TRBD1 matches at 7 bases. V dropped 4 bases and J dropped 3; count of bases not matched to a gene: 8. The CDR3 loop spans 16 amino acids. Germline V CDR1 and CDR2: MDHEN, SYDVKM.

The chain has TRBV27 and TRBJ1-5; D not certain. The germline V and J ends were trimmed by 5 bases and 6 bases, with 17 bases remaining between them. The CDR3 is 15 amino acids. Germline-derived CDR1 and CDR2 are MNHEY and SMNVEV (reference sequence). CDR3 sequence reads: CASSPRVWESQPQHF. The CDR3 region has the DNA TGTGCCAGCAGTCCGAGGGTCTGGGAAAGTCAGCCCCAGCATTTT.

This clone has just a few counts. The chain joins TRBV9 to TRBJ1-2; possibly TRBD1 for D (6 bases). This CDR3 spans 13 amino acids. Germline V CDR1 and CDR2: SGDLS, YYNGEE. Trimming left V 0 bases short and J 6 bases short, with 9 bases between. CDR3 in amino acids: CASSVGTENGYTF. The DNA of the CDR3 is TGTGCCAGCAGCGTAGGGACAGAGAATGGCTACACCTTC. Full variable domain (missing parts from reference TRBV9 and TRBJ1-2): DSGVTQTPKHLITATGQRVTLRCSPRSGDLSVYWYQQSLDQGLQFLIQYYNGEERAKGNILERFSAQQFPDLHSELNLSSLELGDSALYFCASSVGTENGYTFGSGTRLTVV.

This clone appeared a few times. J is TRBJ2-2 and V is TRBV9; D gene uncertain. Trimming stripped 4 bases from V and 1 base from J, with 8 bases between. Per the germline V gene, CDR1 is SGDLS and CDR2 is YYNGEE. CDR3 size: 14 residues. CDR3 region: CASSPRVNTGELFF. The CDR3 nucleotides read TGTGCCAGCAGCCCCCGGGTGAACACCGGGGAGCTGTTTTTT.

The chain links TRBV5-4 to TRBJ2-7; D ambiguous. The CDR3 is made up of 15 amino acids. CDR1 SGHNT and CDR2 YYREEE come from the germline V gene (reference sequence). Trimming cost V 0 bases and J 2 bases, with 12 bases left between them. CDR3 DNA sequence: TGTGCCAGCAGCTTGGGCGCGGCGGATACCTACGAGCAGTACTTC. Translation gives CASSLGAADTYEQYF.

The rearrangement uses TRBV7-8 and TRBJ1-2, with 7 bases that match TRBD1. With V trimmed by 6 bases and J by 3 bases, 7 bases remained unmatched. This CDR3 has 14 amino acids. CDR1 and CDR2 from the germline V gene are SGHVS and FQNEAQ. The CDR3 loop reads CASSRTGAYYGYTF. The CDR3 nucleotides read TGTGCCAGCAGTCGTACAGGGGCATACTATGGCTACACCTTC.

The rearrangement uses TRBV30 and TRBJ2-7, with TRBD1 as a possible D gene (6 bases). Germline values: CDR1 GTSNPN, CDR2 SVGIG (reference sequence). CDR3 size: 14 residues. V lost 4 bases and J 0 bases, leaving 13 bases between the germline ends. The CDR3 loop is CAWIRQGSSYEQYF. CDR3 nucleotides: TGTGCCTGGATTCGGCAGGGGAGCTCCTACGAGCAGTACTTC. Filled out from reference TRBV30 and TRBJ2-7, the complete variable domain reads SQTIHQWPATLVQPVGSPLSLECTVEGTSNPNLYWYRQAAGRGLQLLFYSVGIGQISSEVPQNLSASRPQDRQFILSSKKLLLSDSGFYLCAWIRQGSSYEQYFGPGTRLTVT.

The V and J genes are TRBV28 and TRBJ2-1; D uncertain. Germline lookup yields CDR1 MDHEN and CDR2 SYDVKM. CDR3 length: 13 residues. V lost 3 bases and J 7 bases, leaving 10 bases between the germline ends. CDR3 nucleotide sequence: TGTGCCAGCAGTTTTTCCCCGTTGAATGAGCAGTTCTTC. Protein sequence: CASSFSPLNEQFF.

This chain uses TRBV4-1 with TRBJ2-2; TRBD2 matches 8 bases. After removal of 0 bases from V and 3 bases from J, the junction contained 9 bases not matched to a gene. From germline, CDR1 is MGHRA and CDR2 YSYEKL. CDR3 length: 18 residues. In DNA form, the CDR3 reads TGCGCCAGCAGCCAAGATAGGTGGGAGCGGGGGTACACCGGGGAGCTGTTTTTT. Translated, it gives CASSQDRWERGYTGELFF.

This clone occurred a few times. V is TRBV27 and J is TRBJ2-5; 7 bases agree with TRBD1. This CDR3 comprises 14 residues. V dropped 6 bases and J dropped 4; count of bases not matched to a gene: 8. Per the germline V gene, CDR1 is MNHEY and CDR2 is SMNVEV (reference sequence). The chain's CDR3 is CASRRTGAGETQYF. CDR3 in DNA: TGTGCCAGCAGAAGAACAGGGGCTGGAGAGACCCAGTACTTC.